This T cell receptor (beta chain) originates from a study of blood T cell repertoires in COVID-19. Original analysis: Amplified reference gene primers provided the basis for estimating nucleated cell counts. Repertoires were generated with immunoSEQ multiplex PCR, while TCRdb's copy carries only in-frame clones and drops some. The DNA was the basis for D and trimming; V, J and clone size are from that table. This sample yields over 85,000 clones, of which around 86% are seen a single time; 4.9% belongs to the top ten. The J segment lost 0 bases and the V segment lost 3 bases, leaving 3 bases of the junction unmatched. This CDR3 is 15 amino acids long. Germline V gives CDR1 SGDLS, CDR2 YYNGEE.

The source of this sequence is a woman older than 75 with acute or convalescent COVID-19. The rearrangement links TRBV9 to TRBJ1-5, with 7 positions matching TRBD1. Sequencing used peripheral blood. The CDR3: CASSAGGNSNQPQHF. DNA of the CDR3: TGTGCCAGCAGCGCAGGGGGAAATAGCAATCAGCCCCAGCATTTT.